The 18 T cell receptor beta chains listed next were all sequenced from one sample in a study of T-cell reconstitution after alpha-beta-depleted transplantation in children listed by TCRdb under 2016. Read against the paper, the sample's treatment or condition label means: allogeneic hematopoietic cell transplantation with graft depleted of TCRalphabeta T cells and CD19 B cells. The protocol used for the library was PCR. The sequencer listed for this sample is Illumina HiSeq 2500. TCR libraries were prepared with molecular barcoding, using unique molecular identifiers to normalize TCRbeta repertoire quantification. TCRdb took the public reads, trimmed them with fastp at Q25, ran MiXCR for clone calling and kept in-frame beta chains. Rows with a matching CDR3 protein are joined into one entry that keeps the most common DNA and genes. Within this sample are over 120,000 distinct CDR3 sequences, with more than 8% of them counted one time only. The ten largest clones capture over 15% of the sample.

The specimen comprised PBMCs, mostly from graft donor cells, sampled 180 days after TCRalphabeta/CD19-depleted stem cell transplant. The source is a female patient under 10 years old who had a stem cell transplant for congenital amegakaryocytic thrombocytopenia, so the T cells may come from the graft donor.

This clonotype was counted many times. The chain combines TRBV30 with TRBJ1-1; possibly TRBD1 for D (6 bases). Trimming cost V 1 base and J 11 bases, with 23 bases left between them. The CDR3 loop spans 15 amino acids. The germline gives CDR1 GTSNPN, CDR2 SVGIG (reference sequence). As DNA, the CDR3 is TGTGCCTGGAGTGGCAGGGGAGGCCGCTCCATTAGGGCTTTCTTT. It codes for CAWSGRGGRSIRAFF. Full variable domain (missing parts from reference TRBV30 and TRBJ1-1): SQTIHQWPATLVQPVGSPLSLECTVEGTSNPNLYWYRQAAGRGLQLLFYSVGIGQISSEVPQNLSASRPQDRQFILSSKKLLLSDSGFYLCAWSGRGGRSIRAFFGQGTRLTVV.

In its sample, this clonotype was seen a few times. CDR3 sequence: CASNRPGANSPLHF. In DNA, the CDR3 is TGTGCCAGCAACCGACCTGGGGCTAATTCACCCCTCCACTTT. The chain couples TRBV7-2 to TRBJ1-6; a possible D gene is TRBD1 (5 bases). The CDR3 is 14 residues long. Germline V CDR1 and CDR2: SGHTA, FQGNSA. V dropped 7 bases and J dropped 6 bases, with 13 bases sitting between them.

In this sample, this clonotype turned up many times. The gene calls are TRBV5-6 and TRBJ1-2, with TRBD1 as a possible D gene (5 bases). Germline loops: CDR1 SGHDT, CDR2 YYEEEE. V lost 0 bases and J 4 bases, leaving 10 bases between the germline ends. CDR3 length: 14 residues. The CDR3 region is CASSLGIGTYGYTF. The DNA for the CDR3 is TGTGCCAGCAGCTTGGGTATAGGGACCTATGGCTACACCTTC.

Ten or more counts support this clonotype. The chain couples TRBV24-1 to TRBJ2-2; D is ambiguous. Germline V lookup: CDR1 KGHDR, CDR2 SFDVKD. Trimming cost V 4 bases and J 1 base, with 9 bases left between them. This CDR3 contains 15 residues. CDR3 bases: TGTGCCACCAGTGACCCTCCAGGGAACACCGGGGAGCTGTTTTTT. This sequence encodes CATSDPPGNTGELFF.

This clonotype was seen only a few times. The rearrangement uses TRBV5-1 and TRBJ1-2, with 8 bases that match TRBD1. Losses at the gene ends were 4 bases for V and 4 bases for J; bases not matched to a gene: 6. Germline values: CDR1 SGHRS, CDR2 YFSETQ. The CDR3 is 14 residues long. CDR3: CASSADRVAYGYTF. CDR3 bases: TGCGCCAGCAGCGCGGACAGGGTAGCCTATGGCTACACCTTC.

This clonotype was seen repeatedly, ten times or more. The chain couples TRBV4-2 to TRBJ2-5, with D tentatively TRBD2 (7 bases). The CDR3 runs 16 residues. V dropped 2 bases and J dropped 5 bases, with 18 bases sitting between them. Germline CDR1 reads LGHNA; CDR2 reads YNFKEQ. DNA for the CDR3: TGTGCCAGCAGCCAAACAGCGCGGGGGCCCGAGGAGACCCAGTACTTC. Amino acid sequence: CASSQTARGPEETQYF.

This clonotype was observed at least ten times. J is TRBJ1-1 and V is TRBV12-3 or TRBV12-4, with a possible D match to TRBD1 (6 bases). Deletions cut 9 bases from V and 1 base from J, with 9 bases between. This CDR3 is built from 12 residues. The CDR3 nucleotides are TGTGCCAGTCAGACAGGGAACACTGAAGCTTTCTTT. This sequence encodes CASQTGNTEAFF.

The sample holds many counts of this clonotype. The DNA of the CDR3 is TGCAGCGTCGAGGGGCTAGCGGGAGGGTCCTACAATGAGCAGTTCTTC. The encoded protein is CSVEGLAGGSYNEQFF. V and J are TRBV29-1 and TRBJ2-1; 12 nucleotides match TRBD2. The CDR3 runs to 16 residues. Germline assignment: CDR1 SQVTM and CDR2 ANQGSEA. V was clipped by 6 bases and J by 1 base; unmatched bases: 7.

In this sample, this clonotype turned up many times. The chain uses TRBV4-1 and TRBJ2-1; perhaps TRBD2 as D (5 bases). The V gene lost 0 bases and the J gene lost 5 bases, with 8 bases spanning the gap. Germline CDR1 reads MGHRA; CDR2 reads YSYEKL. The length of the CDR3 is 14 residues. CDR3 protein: CASSQEWTDNEQFF. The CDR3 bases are TGCGCCAGCAGCCAAGAGTGGACTGACAATGAGCAGTTCTTC.

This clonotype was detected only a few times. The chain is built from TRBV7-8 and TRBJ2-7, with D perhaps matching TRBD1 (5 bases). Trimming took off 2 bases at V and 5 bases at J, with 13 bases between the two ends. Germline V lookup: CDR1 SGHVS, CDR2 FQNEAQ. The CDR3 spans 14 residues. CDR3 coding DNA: TGTGCCAGCAGCTTAACCAGGGTCTACCACGAGCAGTACTTC. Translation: CASSLTRVYHEQYF.

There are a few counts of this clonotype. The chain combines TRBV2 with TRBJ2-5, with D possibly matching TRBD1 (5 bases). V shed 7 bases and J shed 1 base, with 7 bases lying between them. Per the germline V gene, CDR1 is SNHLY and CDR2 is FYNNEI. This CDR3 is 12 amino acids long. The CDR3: CASNQGQETQYF. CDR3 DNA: TGTGCCAGCAACCAGGGCCAAGAGACCCAGTACTTC.

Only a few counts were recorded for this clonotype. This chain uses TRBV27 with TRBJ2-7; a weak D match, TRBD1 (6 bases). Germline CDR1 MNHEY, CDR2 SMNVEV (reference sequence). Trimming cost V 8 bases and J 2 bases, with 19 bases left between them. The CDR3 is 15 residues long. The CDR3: CASYTTRDKTYEQYF. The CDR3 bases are TGTGCCAGCTATACTACCAGGGACAAAACCTACGAGCAGTACTTC.

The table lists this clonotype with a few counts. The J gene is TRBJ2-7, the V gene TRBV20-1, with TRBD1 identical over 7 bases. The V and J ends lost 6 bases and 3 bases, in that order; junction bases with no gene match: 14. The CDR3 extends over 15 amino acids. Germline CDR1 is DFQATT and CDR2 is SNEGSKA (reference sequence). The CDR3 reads CSATLTGAKGYEQYF. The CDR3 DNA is TGCAGTGCAACCCTAACAGGGGCTAAAGGCTACGAGCAGTACTTC.

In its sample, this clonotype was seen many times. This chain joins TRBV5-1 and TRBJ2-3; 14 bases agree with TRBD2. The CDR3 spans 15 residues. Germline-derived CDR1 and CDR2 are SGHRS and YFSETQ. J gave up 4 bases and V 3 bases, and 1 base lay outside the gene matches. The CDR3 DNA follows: TGCGCCAGCAGCTCGGGACTAGCGGGGGCAGATACGCAGTATTTT. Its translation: CASSSGLAGADTQYF.

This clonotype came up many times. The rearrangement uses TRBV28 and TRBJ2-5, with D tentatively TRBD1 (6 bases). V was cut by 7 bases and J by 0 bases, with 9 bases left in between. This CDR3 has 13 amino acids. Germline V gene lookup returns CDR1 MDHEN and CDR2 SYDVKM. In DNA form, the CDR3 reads TGTGCCAGCAACCGGGACAACCAAGAGACCCAGTACTTC. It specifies CASNRDNQETQYF.

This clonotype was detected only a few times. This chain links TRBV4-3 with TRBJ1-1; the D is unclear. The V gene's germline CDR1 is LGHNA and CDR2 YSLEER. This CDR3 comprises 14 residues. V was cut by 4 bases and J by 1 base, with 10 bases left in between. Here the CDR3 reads CASSPGPANTEAFF. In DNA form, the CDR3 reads TGCGCCAGCAGCCCCGGGCCCGCGAACACTGAAGCTTTCTTT.

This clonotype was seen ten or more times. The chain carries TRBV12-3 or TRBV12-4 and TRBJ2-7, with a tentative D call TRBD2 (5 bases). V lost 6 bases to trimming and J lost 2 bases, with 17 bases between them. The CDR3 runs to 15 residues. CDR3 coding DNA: TGTGCCAGCAGCTTACTAGGGTCCCGCGCCTACGAGCAGTACTTC. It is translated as CASSLLGSRAYEQYF.

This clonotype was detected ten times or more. The CDR3 DNA is TGCGCCAGCAGCTTGCCCCAGGGGTACAATGAGCAGTTCTTC. Its protein is CASSLPQGYNEQFF. The chain has TRBV5-1 and TRBJ2-1; D might be TRBD1 (6 bases). The CDR3 length is 14 residues. V was trimmed by 1 base and J by 4 bases, leaving 9 bases between them. From germline, CDR1 is SGHRS and CDR2 YFSETQ.